This T cell receptor (beta chain) was identified in a study of blood T cell repertoires in COVID-19. Study as a whole: T cells, B-cell-depleted T cells, or PBMCs provided the cDNA or gDNA that served as material.

The CDR3 length is 15 residues. Germline values: CDR1 MGHDK, CDR2 SYGVNS. V gave up 5 bases and J gave up 6 bases; unmatched junction bases: 7. This clone was seen just once. The data were produced by immunoSEQ multiplex PCR, yet TCRdb's version contains in-frame clones alone and is incomplete. The sample contains around 200,000 clones, 70% to 90% of which appear only once. Sequencing was done on a sample of peripheral blood. This clonotype was sampled from a woman aged 18-29 years who had recovered from COVID-19. The chain recombines TRBV25-1 with TRBJ2-3, with 11 positions matching TRBD2. CDR3 coding DNA: TGTGCCAGCAGTCGGGTAGCGGGAGGGTGGGATACGCAGTATTTT. The encoded protein is CASSRVAGGWDTQYF.